The table lists the clone carrying this T cell receptor beta chain with a few counts. Sequencing used immunoSEQ multiplex PCR; TCRdb keeps in-frame clones, though not all of them. Among roughly 180,000 clones listed, approximately 88% were seen once. The sample is drawn from a study of blood T cell repertoires in COVID-19. Everyone who took part was roughly 18 to 100 years old, and they came from roughly 25 US areas. V was shortened by 4 bases and J by 2 bases, with 17 bases between the two germline ends. Germline V gives CDR1 SQVTM, CDR2 ANQGSEA. This CDR3 spans 15 amino acids. The sequence came from a woman aged 55-69 years who had recovered from COVID-19. Material for sequencing was PBMCs or T cells enriched from blood (not recorded which). The rearrangement links TRBV29-1 to TRBJ1-2, with D maybe TRBD1 (5 bases). This CDR3 is CSVVSGSIENYGYTF. The CDR3 DNA follows: TGCAGCGTTGTGTCAGGGTCCATCGAAAACTATGGCTACACCTTC.